These 25 T cell receptor beta chains were all obtained from the same sample, sequenced in a study of CD8 T cells in ankylosing spondylitis. Each CDR3 protein is one row after TCRdb ran MiXCR on the 5' RACE reads. The sample consists of about 92,000 distinct CDR3 sequences, 8.8% of them appearing once. Material for sequencing was blood, either unsorted or a sorted T cell fraction (not recorded which). The source is a male donor with ankylosing spondylitis or in good health (not recorded which).

Many counts were recorded for this clonotype. The chain uses TRBV14 and TRBJ2-3; D is uncertain. Between the trimmed V and J ends, which lost 1 base and 3 bases, there was a span of 5 bases. Germline CDR1 SGHDN, CDR2 FVKESK. This CDR3 comprises 13 residues. Here the CDR3 reads CASSQVRTDTQYF. In DNA form, the CDR3 reads TGTGCCAGCAGCCAAGTTAGGACAGATACGCAGTATTTT.

At least ten counts were recorded for this clonotype. The chain couples TRBV12-3 or TRBV12-4 to TRBJ2-7; TRBD2 is a possible D gene (5 bases). This CDR3 contains 13 residues. Trimming cost V 5 bases and J 3 bases, with 11 bases left between them. The CDR3 spells CASSLWTGYEQYF. In DNA, the CDR3 is TGTGCCAGCAGTCTTTGGACTGGCTACGAGCAGTACTTC.

Only a few counts were recorded for this clonotype. This chain uses TRBV28 with TRBJ2-3, with TRBD2 matching over 8 bases. CDR1 is MDHEN, CDR2 SYDVKM, per germline. The junction had 8 bases not matched to a gene; V was cut back by 7 bases and J by 2 bases. The CDR3 is made up of 15 amino acids. CDR3 nucleotide sequence: TGTGCCAGCAACGGGAGGGGACCACACACAGATACGCAGTATTTT. This gives the protein CASNGRGPHTDTQYF.

This clonotype was recorded at least ten times. The V and J genes are TRBV11-2 and TRBJ2-2; no reliable D call. The CDR3 has 18 amino acids. CDR1 SGHAT and CDR2 FQNNGV come from the germline V gene. V dropped 4 bases and J dropped 0 bases, with 18 bases sitting between them. CDR3 loop: CASSSRPSTATNTGELFF. The CDR3 DNA reads TGTGCCAGCAGCTCGCGGCCGAGTACGGCGACGAACACCGGGGAGCTGTTTTTT.

There are many counts of this clonotype. The rearrangement joins TRBV7-3 to TRBJ1-1; weak D call: TRBD1 (6 bases). Germline assignment: CDR1 SGHTA and CDR2 FQGTGA. The CDR3 runs to 14 residues. Trimming left V 5 bases short and J 4 bases short, with 14 bases between. The CDR3 sequence is CASSEQGVGTEAFF. The DNA of the CDR3 is TGTGCCAGCAGCGAACAGGGAGTAGGCACTGAAGCTTTCTTT.

This sequence joins TRBV29-1 and TRBJ2-3; 7 positions match TRBD1. CDR1 is SQVTM, CDR2 ANQGSEA, per germline. Trimming cost V 0 bases and J 1 base; bases outside gene matches: 7. CDR3 length equals 16 residues. The CDR3 bases are TGCAGCGTTGAAGACCTAATAACAGGGGGCACAGATACGCAGTATTTT. Its translation is CSVEDLITGGTDTQYF.

This clonotype has at least ten counts. V is TRBV5-1 and J is TRBJ2-1; 11 nucleotides line up with TRBD2. The CDR3 consists of 16 residues. V lost 4 bases and J lost 7; bases outside the gene matches: 10. Germline V gives CDR1 SGHRS, CDR2 YFSETQ. DNA for the CDR3: TGCGCCAGCAGCATCAGGATTAGCGGGGGGGCTAATGAGCAGTTCTTC. This gives the protein CASSIRISGGANEQFF. The whole variable domain, remainder taken from reference TRBV5-1 and TRBJ2-1, is KAGVTQTPRYLIKTRGQQVTLSCSPISGHRSVSWYQQTPGQGLQFLFEYFSETQRNKGNFPGRFSGRQFSNSRSEMNVSTLELGDSALYLCASSIRISGGANEQFFGPGTRLTVL.

The table lists this clonotype with many counts. The chain couples TRBV4-1 to TRBJ2-3; D uncertain. The germline V gene has CDR1 MGHRA and CDR2 YSYEKL. The CDR3 totals 13 residues. V was shortened by 3 bases and J by 2 bases, with 6 bases between the two germline ends. The CDR3 protein is CASSQENTDTQYF. In DNA form, the CDR3 reads TGCGCCAGCAGCCAGGAAAACACAGATACGCAGTATTTT.

This clonotype was counted ten times or more. The chain recombines TRBV20-1 with TRBJ2-3; 8 bases are a match to TRBD1. The ends lost 3 bases at V and 6 bases at J; junction bases unmatched: 8. CDR1 is DFQATT and CDR2 is SNEGSKA in the germline V gene (reference sequence). The CDR3 spans 14 residues. Written as DNA, the CDR3 is TGCAGTGCTAGGGCCGGGACAGGCGGGGATACGCAGTATTTT. It codes for CSARAGTGGDTQYF.

This clonotype was counted many times. V is TRBV7-9 and J is TRBJ2-2; no firm D call. Germline assignment: CDR1 SEHNR and CDR2 FQNEAQ (reference sequence). Between the trimmed V and J ends, which lost 4 bases and 5 bases, there was a span of 11 bases. The CDR3 runs 14 residues. CDR3 region: CASSSLLVTGELFF. The CDR3 DNA follows: TGTGCCAGCAGCTCTCTCCTGGTAACCGGGGAGCTGTTTTTT.

This clonotype has at least ten counts. The chain links TRBV6-1 to TRBJ2-3; a possible D gene is TRBD2 (6 bases). The V end lost 0 bases, the J end lost 0 bases, and 13 bases lay between the germline ends. Per the germline V gene, CDR1 is MNHNS and CDR2 is SASEGT. The CDR3 consists of 17 residues. The chain's CDR3 is CASSEALAGRSTDTQYF. In DNA form, the CDR3 reads TGTGCCAGCAGTGAAGCACTCGCGGGGAGAAGCACAGATACGCAGTATTTT.

Details on this clonotype: Being one base from a much bigger clone, this may be a read error. V and J are TRBV13 and TRBJ2-1; D not certain. This CDR3 has 14 amino acids. Germline CDR1 reads PRHDT; CDR2 reads FYEKMQ (reference sequence). CDR3 sequence reads: CVSSPGSSYNEQFF. The CDR3 nucleotides read TGTGTCAGCAGCCCAGGCAGCTCCTACAATGAGCAGTTCTTC.

In its sample, this clonotype was seen many times. The chain joins TRBV29-1 to TRBJ1-2, with no clear D. Germline V gene lookup returns CDR1 SQVTM and CDR2 ANQGSEA. Trimming shortened V by 6 bases and J by 3 bases, and 8 bases separated the two germline ends. There are 11 residues in the CDR3. The CDR3 is CSVAPYYGYTF. Here the CDR3 DNA reads TGCAGCGTCGCTCCTTACTATGGCTACACCTTC.

This clonotype was seen many times. The J gene is TRBJ2-1, the V gene TRBV7-2; perhaps TRBD2 as D (5 bases). The CDR3 spans 14 residues. Germline V gives CDR1 SGHTA, CDR2 FQGNSA. V was cut by 4 bases and J by 8 bases, with 15 bases left in between. The CDR3 is CASSSAGRRDEQFF. The CDR3 coding sequence is TGTGCCAGCAGCTCCGCGGGTAGGCGTGATGAGCAGTTCTTC.

This clonotype was detected many times. J is TRBJ2-5 and V is TRBV9, with TRBD2 as a possible D gene (6 bases). The length of the CDR3 is 15 residues. From germline, CDR1 is SGDLS and CDR2 YYNGEE. Trimming left V 0 bases short and J 0 bases short, with 9 bases between. The CDR3 DNA sequence: TGTGCCAGCAGCGTAGTTGCGGGGTACCAAGAGACCCAGTACTTC. It codes for CASSVVAGYQETQYF.

This clonotype has ten or more counts. J is TRBJ2-7 and V is TRBV20-1; D possibly corresponds to TRBD2 (5 bases). Germline CDR1 DFQATT, CDR2 SNEGSKA (reference sequence). V lost 3 bases, J lost 3 bases, and 18 bases lay in between. The CDR3 totals 15 residues. CDR3 coding DNA: TGCAGTGCTAGTTTTCTAGCTGACTACTACTACGAGCAGTACTTC. It translates to CSASFLADYYYEQYF.

This clonotype was seen only a few times. A much larger clone is a single base away; this may be a read error. This chain connects TRBV28 to TRBJ2-7; the match to TRBD1 covers 11 bases. Per germline, CDR1 MDHEN and CDR2 SYDVKM. V dropped 4 bases and J dropped 2; count of bases not matched to a gene: 4. The CDR3 spans 15 residues. CDR3 bases: TGTGCCAGCAGTTCAAGGACAGGGGGCACCTACGAGCAGTACTTC. Translation gives CASSSRTGGTYEQYF.

This clonotype has ten or more counts. The chain couples TRBV12-3 or TRBV12-4 to TRBJ2-7; D gene unclear. CDR3 length: 11 residues. Trimming cost V 5 bases and J 2 bases, with 4 bases left between them. In nucleotides, the CDR3 is TGTGCCAGCAGTCAGGCCTACGAGCAGTACTTC. Translating it yields CASSQAYEQYF.

This clonotype has at least ten counts. The chain has TRBV27 and TRBJ2-3; possibly TRBD2 for D (6 bases). From germline, CDR1 is MNHEY and CDR2 SMNVEV (reference sequence). V dropped 2 bases and J dropped 9 bases, with 12 bases sitting between them. This CDR3 is built from 13 residues. In DNA form, the CDR3 reads TGTGCCAGCAGTTTACGGAGGGAAGGGACGCAGTATTTT. Protein: CASSLRREGTQYF.

The genes are TRBV28 and TRBJ2-7; D is unresolved. V gave up 3 bases and J gave up 2 bases, with 11 bases separating them. This CDR3 is 14 amino acids long. The V gene's germline CDR1 is MDHEN and CDR2 SYDVKM. CDR3 sequence: CASSFTHITYEQYF. As DNA, the CDR3 is TGTGCCAGCAGTTTCACCCACATTACCTACGAGCAGTACTTC.

This clonotype has at least ten counts. CDR3 in DNA: TGCGCCAGCAGCCTAGGGACAGGGGGAAATGAGCAGTTCTTC. Amino acids: CASSLGTGGNEQFF. The V and J genes are TRBV5-1 and TRBJ2-1; 11 nucleotides align to TRBD1. The CDR3 is 14 amino acids. Trimming took 4 bases from V and 7 from J; bases not matched to a gene: 4. Per the germline V gene, CDR1 is SGHRS and CDR2 is YFSETQ.

The chain joins TRBV20-1 to TRBJ1-1, with 11 bases lining up with TRBD1. The CDR3 has 13 residues. Losses at the gene ends were 7 bases for V and 5 bases for J; bases not matched to a gene: 6. CDR1 is DFQATT, CDR2 SNEGSKA, per germline (reference sequence). CDR3 coding DNA: TGCAGTGTTGAGGGACAGGGGGGTACTGAAGCTTTCTTT. Its protein is CSVEGQGGTEAFF.

This clonotype has a handful of counts. The gene calls are TRBV7-2 and TRBJ2-3; D possibly uses TRBD1 or TRBD2 (5 bases each). The V and J ends lost 5 bases and 4 bases respectively, with 13 bases between them. From germline, CDR1 is SGHTA and CDR2 FQGNSA. This CDR3 contains 14 residues. The CDR3 nucleotides read TGTGCCAGCAGCACCGGGGCGTCCGCAGATACGCAGTATTTT. Its translation: CASSTGASADTQYF. Variable domain in full (rest from reference TRBV7-2 and TRBJ2-3): GAGVSQSPSNKVTEKGKDVELRCDPISGHTALYWYRQSLGQGLEFLIYFQGNSAPDKSGLPSDRFSAERTGGSVSTLTIQRTQQEDSAVYLCASSTGASADTQYFGPGTRLTVL.

This clonotype was detected many times. The chain has TRBV29-1 and TRBJ1-5; D not certain. The CDR3 consists of 14 residues. V was cut by 4 bases and J by 0 bases, with 10 bases left in between. Germline V lookup: CDR1 SQVTM, CDR2 ANQGSEA. CDR3 coding DNA: TGCAGCGTTGGGGGTCAGTATAGCAATCAGCCCCAGCATTTT. It is translated as CSVGGQYSNQPQHF. The full variable domain, in which reference TRBV29-1 and TRBJ1-5 provide the parts outside the CDR3, is SAVISQKPSRDICQRGTSLTIQCQVDSQVTMMFWYRQQPGQSLTLIATANQGSEATYESGFVIDKFPISRPNLTFSTLTVSNMSPEDSSIYLCSVGGQYSNQPQHFGDGTRLSIL.

Comments on this clonotype: A much more abundant neighbour one base away suggests this may be a read error. This chain links TRBV6-5 with TRBJ2-7, with 9 bases that match TRBD1. The germline V gene encodes CDR1 MNHEY and CDR2 SVGAGI. CDR3 size: 17 residues. In DNA, the CDR3 is TGTGCCAGCAGTTACATTACCGTGACAGGGGGATCCTACGAGCGGTACTTC. Protein sequence: CASSYITVTGGSYERYF.